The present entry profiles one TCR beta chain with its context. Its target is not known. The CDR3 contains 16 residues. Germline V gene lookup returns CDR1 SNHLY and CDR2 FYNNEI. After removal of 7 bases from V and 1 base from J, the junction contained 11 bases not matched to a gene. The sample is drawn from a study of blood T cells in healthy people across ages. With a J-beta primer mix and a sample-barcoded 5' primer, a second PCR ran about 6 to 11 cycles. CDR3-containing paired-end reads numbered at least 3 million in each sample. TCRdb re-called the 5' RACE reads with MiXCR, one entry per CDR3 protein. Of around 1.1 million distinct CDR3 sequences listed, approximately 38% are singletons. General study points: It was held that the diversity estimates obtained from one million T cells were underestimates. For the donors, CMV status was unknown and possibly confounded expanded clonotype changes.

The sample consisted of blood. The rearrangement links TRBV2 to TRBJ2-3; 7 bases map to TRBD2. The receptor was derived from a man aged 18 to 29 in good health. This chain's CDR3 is CASTQGNRGGTDTQYF. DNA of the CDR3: TGTGCCAGCACCCAAGGAAATCGGGGGGGCACAGATACGCAGTATTTT.